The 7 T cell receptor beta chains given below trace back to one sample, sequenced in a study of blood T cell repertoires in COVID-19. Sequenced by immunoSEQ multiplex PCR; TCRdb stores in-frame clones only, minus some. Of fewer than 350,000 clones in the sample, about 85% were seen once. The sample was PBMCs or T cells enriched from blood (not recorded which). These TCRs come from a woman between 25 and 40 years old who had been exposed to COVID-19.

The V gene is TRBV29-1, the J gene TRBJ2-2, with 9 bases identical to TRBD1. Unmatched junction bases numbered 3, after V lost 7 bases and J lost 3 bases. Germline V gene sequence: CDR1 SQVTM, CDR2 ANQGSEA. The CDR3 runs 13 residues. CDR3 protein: CSARQGDTGELFF. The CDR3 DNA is TGCAGCGCTAGACAGGGGGACACCGGGGAGCTGTTTTTT.

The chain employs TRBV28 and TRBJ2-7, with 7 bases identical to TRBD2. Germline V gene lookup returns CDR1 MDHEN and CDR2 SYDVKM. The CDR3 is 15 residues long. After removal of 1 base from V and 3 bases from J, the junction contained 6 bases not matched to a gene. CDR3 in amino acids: CASSLSGREGYEQYF. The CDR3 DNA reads TGTGCCAGCAGTTTATCTGGCAGGGAGGGCTACGAGCAGTACTTC.

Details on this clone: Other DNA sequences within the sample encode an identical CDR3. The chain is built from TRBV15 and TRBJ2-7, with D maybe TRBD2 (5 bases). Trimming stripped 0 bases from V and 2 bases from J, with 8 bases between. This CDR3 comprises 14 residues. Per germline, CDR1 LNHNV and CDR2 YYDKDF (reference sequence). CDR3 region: CATSRDRGTYEQYF. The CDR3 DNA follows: TGTGCCACCAGCAGAGATCGGGGTACCTACGAGCAGTACTTC.

The CDR3 nucleotides read TGTGCCAGCAGCCCCGGGACAGGGGGATTTTCACCCCTCCACTTT. Encoded protein: CASSPGTGGFSPLHF. The gene calls are TRBV9 and TRBJ1-6; TRBD1 aligns across 11 bases. With V trimmed by 4 bases and J by 9 bases, 6 bases remained unmatched. The CDR3 is made up of 15 amino acids. Germline V gives CDR1 SGDLS, CDR2 YYNGEE.

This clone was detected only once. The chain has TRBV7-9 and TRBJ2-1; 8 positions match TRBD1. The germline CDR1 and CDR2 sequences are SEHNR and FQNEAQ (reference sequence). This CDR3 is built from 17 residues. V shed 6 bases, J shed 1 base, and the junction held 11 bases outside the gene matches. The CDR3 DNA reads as TGTGCCAGCAGTCCTCGGGCGGACAGGGTATCCTACAATGAGCAGTTCTTC. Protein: CASSPRADRVSYNEQFF.

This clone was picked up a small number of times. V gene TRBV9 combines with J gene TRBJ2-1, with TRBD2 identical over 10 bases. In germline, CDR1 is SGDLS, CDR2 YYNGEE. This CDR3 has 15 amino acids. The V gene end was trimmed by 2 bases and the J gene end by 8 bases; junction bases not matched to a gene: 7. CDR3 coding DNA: TGTGCCAGCAGCGTTGTCACTAGCGGGGTAGATGAGCAGTTCTTC. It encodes CASSVVTSGVDEQFF.

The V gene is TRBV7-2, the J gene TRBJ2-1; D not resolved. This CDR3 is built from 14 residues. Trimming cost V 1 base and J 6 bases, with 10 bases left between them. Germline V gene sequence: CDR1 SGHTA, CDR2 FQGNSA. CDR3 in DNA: TGTGCCAGCAGCTTAGGGTTTGAGCTCAATGAGCAGTTCTTC. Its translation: CASSLGFELNEQFF.